This T cell receptor beta chain was found in a study of cytomegalovirus exposure and HLA in healthy donors. Of note for this clone: Its matching antigen is unknown.

General observations from the study: Specificity of a few CMV-associated chains for CMV antigens was verified in vitro. Indistinguishable V segments such as TRBV6-2 and TRBV6-3 were excluded.

The CDR3 sequence is 19 residues long. CDR1 SGHRS and CDR2 YFSETQ come from the germline V gene. With 4 bases clipped from V and 0 bases from J, the junction kept 17 bases outside the gene matches. A multiplex PCR was run with 60 Vbeta primers and 13 Jbeta primers. Produced via immunoSEQ multiplex PCR; TCRdb's table is partial and in-frame only. The sample lists 150,000 to 160,000 clones, 80% occurring once. Specimen: PBMCs. V gene TRBV5-1 combines with J gene TRBJ2-7; 9 bases agree with TRBD2. This sequence was found in a woman aged 40-49 years in good health and CMV-seropositive. The CDR3 sequence is CASSAGLANYLSHSYEQYF. CDR3 sequence (DNA): TGCGCCAGCAGCGCCGGACTAGCGAATTACTTGAGCCACTCCTACGAGCAGTACTTC.